The 12 T cell receptor beta chains listed next were all sequenced from one sample in a study of cytomegalovirus exposure and HLA in healthy donors. Primers included in the PCR were 60 Vbeta and 13 Jbeta primers. TCRdb's copy holds only in-frame clones and misses some; the assay was immunoSEQ multiplex PCR. The sample holds some 90,000 clones, about 74% seen once. Sequencing was performed on PBMCs. The source is a man aged 35 to 55 in good health and CMV-seronegative.

This clone has a handful of counts. The chain links TRBV7-2 to TRBJ2-7; D not resolved. In germline, CDR1 is SGHTA, CDR2 FQGNSA. The CDR3 covers 13 residues. V lost 1 base and J lost 5, with 9 bases in between. CDR3 in amino acids: CASSLGDPNEQYF. The CDR3 DNA reads as TGTGCCAGCAGCTTAGGAGATCCGAACGAGCAGTACTTC.

The chain is built from TRBV10-2 and TRBJ1-1; 12 positions agree with TRBD1. The V segment lost 6 bases and the J segment 5 bases; nucleotides outside the gene matches: 10. The CDR3 has 16 amino acids. The germline V gene encodes CDR1 WSHSY and CDR2 SAAADI. Here the CDR3 DNA reads TGCGCCAGCAGGCGGGGACAGGGGGCGCCGGGTACTGAAGCTTTCTTT. Its protein product is CASRRGQGAPGTEAFF.

The CDR3: CASSIMEGADTEAFF. In nucleotides, the CDR3 is TGTGCCAGTAGTATAATGGAAGGGGCAGACACTGAAGCTTTCTTT. The chain links TRBV19 to TRBJ1-1; possibly TRBD1 for D (5 bases). CDR1 is LNHDA, CDR2 SQIVND, per germline (reference sequence). The germline V and J ends were trimmed by 2 bases and 3 bases, with 13 bases remaining between them. The CDR3 spans 15 residues. Complete variable domain (other parts from reference TRBV19 and TRBJ1-1): DGGITQSPKYLFRKEGQNVTLSCEQNLNHDAMYWYRQDPGQGLRLIYYSQIVNDFQKGDIAEGYSVSREKKESFPLTVTSAQKNPTAFYLCASSIMEGADTEAFFGQGTRLTVV.

This clone was seen a few times. The chain uses TRBV27 and TRBJ2-7, with TRBD1 identical over 10 bases. With V trimmed by 3 bases and J by 4 bases, 12 bases remained unmatched. Looked up from germline, CDR1 is MNHEY and CDR2 is SMNVEV (reference sequence). CDR3 length: 17 residues. The chain's CDR3 is CASSFRDRGDGRYEQYF. CDR3 sequence (DNA): TGTGCCAGCAGTTTCCGGGACAGGGGTGACGGACGGTACGAGCAGTACTTC.

The V gene is TRBV10-1, the J gene TRBJ1-5; 9 bases line up with TRBD1. V shed 3 bases and J 2 bases; nucleotides not matched to a gene: 14. Per germline, CDR1 WNHNN and CDR2 SYGVQD (reference sequence). The CDR3 consists of 19 residues. In DNA, the CDR3 is TGCGCCAGCAGTGATTCGGGGGGGACAGGGTCGGGTGGCAATCAGCCCCAGCATTTT. It translates to CASSDSGGTGSGGNQPQHF.

The chain uses TRBV30 and TRBJ1-2; the D is unclear. The V gene lost 8 bases and the J gene lost 7 bases, with 14 bases spanning the gap. Germline CDR1 is GTSNPN and CDR2 is SVGIG (reference sequence). CDR3 length: 11 residues. The CDR3 region has the DNA TGTGCCCTACCGTCTCGGGGTGGCTACACCTTC. This codes for CALPSRGGYTF.

The chain has TRBV6-4 and TRBJ2-1; 7 nucleotides agree with TRBD2. This CDR3 has 14 residues. The germline CDR1 and CDR2 sequences are MRHNA and SNTAGT. V was pared by 4 bases and J by 7 bases, with 7 bases of the junction left unmatched. The DNA of the CDR3 is TGTGCCAGCAGTGGCCTAGCGGCGGGGAATGAGCAGTTCTTC. The encoded protein is CASSGLAAGNEQFF.

The chain recombines TRBV5-1 with TRBJ2-6; D remains unclear. The V end was cut by 4 bases, the J end by 2 bases, with 10 bases between. The CDR3 is 15 residues long. Germline V gene lookup returns CDR1 SGHRS and CDR2 YFSETQ. The CDR3 coding sequence is TGCGCCAGCAGCCCCGGTCTAGCTGGGGCCAACGTCCTGACTTTC. The encoded protein is CASSPGLAGANVLTF.

DNA of the CDR3: TGCGCCAGCAGCATCATGGACAGGGGGAGTATTGGAACTGAAGCTTTCTTT. The encoded protein is CASSIMDRGSIGTEAFF. The chain uses TRBV5-1 and TRBJ1-1, with TRBD1 identical over 10 bases. The germline CDR1 and CDR2 sequences are SGHRS and YFSETQ. J was trimmed by 5 bases and V by 4 bases; bases with no gene match: 14. The CDR3 is made up of 17 amino acids.

V is TRBV14 and J is TRBJ1-4; possible D gene TRBD1, 6 bases. CDR1 SGHDN and CDR2 FVKESK come from the germline V gene. V lost 4 bases, J lost 4 bases, and 7 bases lay in between. The CDR3 is made up of 13 amino acids. CDR3 in amino acids: CASSRTVNEKLFF. In DNA form, the CDR3 reads TGTGCCAGCAGCCGGACAGTTAATGAAAAACTGTTTTTT.

CDR3 nucleotides: TGTGCCAGCAGTGAAACAGGCACTAGCACAGATACGCAGTATTTT. Translation: CASSETGTSTDTQYF. This chain joins TRBV2 and TRBJ2-3; D might be TRBD1 (5 bases). Looked up from germline, CDR1 is SNHLY and CDR2 is FYNNEI. Trimming left V 2 bases short and J 0 bases short, with 9 bases between. The CDR3 sequence is 15 residues long.

The V call is TRBV6-5, the J call TRBJ2-5, with no clear D. Trimming pared 6 bases from V and 5 bases from J, leaving 16 bases between. CDR3 length: 14 amino acids. CDR1 is MNHEY and CDR2 is SVGAGI in the germline V gene. The DNA for the CDR3 is TGTGCCAGCAGCCTTCCAGGTCCCTTGGAGACCCAGTACTTC. This encodes CASSLPGPLETQYF.